Included here is one T cell receptor beta chain sequence, with context. This CDR3 region has 12 residues. Deletions cut 6 bases from V and 7 bases from J, with 12 bases between. Germline V gene data show CDR1 as SEHNR and CDR2 as FQNEAQ (reference sequence). This sample stems from a study of T cells in Graves' hyperthyroidism and ophthalmopathy. There were TCR beta CDR3 regions amplified from RNA transcripts. The HTBI set primed first-round TCR CDR3 RT-PCR. Via MiXCR, TCRdb re-called the multiplex PCR reads, giving one row per CDR3 protein. The sample lists 75,000 to 100,000 distinct CDR3 sequences, roughly 56% occurring once.

The chain carries TRBV7-9 and TRBJ1-2; D uncertain. Sequences were obtained from blood. The sequence was obtained from a woman in her forties with Graves' hyperthyroidism. CDR3 in amino acids: CASSSGSLGYTF. CDR3 coding DNA: TGTGCCAGCAGTAGCGGGAGTCTTGGCTACACCTTC. The entire variable domain, with the rest obtained from reference TRBV7-9 and TRBJ1-2, is as follows: DTGVSQNPRHKITKRGQNVTFRCDPISEHNRLYWYRQTLGQGPEFLTYFQNEAQLEKSRLLSDRFSAERPKGSFSTLEIQRTEQGDSAMYLCASSSGSLGYTFGSGTRLTVV.